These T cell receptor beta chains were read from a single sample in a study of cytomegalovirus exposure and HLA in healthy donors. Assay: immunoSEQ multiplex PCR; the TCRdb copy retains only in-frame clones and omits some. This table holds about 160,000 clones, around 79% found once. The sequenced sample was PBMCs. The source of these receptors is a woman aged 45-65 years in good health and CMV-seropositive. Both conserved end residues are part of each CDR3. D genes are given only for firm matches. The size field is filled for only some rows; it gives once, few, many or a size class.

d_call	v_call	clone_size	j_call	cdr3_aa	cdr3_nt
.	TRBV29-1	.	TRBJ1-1	CSGTRGVNTEAFF	TGCAGCGGAACCAGGGGAGTGAACACTGAAGCTTTCTTT
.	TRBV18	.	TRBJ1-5	CASSPGSSEQPQHF	TGTGCCAGCTCACCGGGGAGTTCTGAACAGCCCCAGCATTTT
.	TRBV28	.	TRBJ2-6	CASSFGVKLSGANVLTF	TGTGCCAGCAGTTTCGGGGTTAAGCTCTCTGGGGCCAACGTCCTGACTTTC
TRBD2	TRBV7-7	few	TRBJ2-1	CASSPGTSDLYNEQFF	TGTGCTAGCAGCCCAGGGACTAGCGACCTCTACAATGAGCAGTTCTTC
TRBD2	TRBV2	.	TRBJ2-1	CASSLGEGRNEQFF	TGTGCCAGCAGCCTGGGGGAGGGCCGCAATGAGCAGTTCTTC
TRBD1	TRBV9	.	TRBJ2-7	CASSVGQGQGAYEQYF	TGTGCCAGCAGCGTAGGTCAGGGACAGGGGGCCTACGAGCAGTACTTC
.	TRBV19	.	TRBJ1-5	CASNSAGLGQPQHF	TGTGCCAGTAATTCCGCAGGGCTTGGTCAGCCCCAGCATTTT
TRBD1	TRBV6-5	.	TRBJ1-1	CASSYDRDTEAFF	TGTGCCAGCAGTTACGACAGGGACACTGAAGCTTTCTTT
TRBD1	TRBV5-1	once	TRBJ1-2	CASSSDRVSYGYTF	TGCGCCAGCAGCTCGGACAGGGTGTCCTATGGCTACACCTTC
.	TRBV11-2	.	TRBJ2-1	CASSLGSSYNEQFF	TGTGCCAGCAGCCTGGGGAGCTCCTACAATGAGCAGTTCTTC
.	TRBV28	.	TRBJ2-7	CASSLTPASSYEQYF	TGTGCCAGCAGTCTCACCCCAGCTAGCAGCTACGAGCAGTACTTC